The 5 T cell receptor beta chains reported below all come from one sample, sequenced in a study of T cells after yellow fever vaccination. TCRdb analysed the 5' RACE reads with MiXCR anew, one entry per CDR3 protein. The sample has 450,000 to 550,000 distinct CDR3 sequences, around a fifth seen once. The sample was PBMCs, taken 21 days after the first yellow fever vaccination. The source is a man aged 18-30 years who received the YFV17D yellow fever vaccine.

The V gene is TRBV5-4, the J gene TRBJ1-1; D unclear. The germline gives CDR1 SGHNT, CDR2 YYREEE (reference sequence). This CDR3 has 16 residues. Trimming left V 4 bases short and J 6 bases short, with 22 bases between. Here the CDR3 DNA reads TGTGCCAGCAGCCCGCCGTCAGTCCGGACGATAGCTGAAGCTTTCTTT. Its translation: CASSPPSVRTIAEAFF.

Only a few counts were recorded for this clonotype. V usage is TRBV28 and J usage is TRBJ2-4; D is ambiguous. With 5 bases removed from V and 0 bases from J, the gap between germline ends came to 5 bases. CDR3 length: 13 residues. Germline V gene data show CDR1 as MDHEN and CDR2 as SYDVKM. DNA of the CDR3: TGTGCCAGCAGTGAAGTAGCCAAAAACATTCAGTACTTC. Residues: CASSEVAKNIQYF.

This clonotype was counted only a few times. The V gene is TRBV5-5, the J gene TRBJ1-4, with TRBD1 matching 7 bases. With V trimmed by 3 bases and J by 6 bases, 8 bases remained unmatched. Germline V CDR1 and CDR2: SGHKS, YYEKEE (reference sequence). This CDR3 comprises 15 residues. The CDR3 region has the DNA TGTGCCAGCAGCTATGAACAGGGGAGTTATGAAAAACTGTTTTTT. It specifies CASSYEQGSYEKLFF.

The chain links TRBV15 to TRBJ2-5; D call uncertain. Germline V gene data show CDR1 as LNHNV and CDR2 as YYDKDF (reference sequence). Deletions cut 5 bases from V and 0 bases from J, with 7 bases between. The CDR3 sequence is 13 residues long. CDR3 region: CATSRRYQETQYF. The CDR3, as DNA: TGTGCCACCAGCCGTCGATACCAAGAGACCCAGTACTTC.

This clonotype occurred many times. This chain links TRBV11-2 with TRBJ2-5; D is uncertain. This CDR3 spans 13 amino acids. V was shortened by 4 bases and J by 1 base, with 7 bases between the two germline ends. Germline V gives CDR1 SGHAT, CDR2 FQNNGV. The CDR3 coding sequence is TGTGCCAGCAGCTCCGGACCCCAAGAGACCCAGTACTTC. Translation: CASSSGPQETQYF.